Listed below are T cell receptor beta chains from one sample, sequenced in a study of blood T cells in healthy people across ages. TCRdb called the 5' RACE reads again in MiXCR, with one record for every CDR3 protein. The table lists 700,000 to 800,000 distinct CDR3 sequences, roughly 45% of them singletons. Sequencing input: blood. These receptors were obtained from a woman in her fifties or sixties in good health. Both conserved end residues are part of each CDR3. The D gene is left open where the match is weak. Some rows have no size entry. The others give once, few or many, or a class for an expanded clone.

TRBJ2-5	TRBD2	-	TRBV25-1	TGTGCCAGCAGTCATATCCCTGGAGGAGATAGCGGGGGCCGAGAGACCCAGTACTTC	CASSHIPGGDSGGRETQYF
TRBJ2-3	TRBD2	-	TRBV7-3	TGTGCCAGCAGCCCCGGACTAGCGGGGGCCTTCATCACAGATACGCAGTATTTT	CASSPGLAGAFITDTQYF
TRBJ2-1	-	-	TRBV12-3/TRBV12-4	TGTGCCAGCAGTTTAGCGCACAGCTCCTACGAGCAGTTCTTC	CASSLAHSSYEQFF
TRBJ2-1	TRBD2	many	TRBV7-2	TGTGCCAGCAGCTTGGTGGGAGGGGCGGGGTACAATGAGCAGTTCTTC	CASSLVGGAGYNEQFF
TRBJ2-5	TRBD2	-	TRBV28	TGTGCCACTTCACTAGCGGGAGAAGGAGGAGAGACCCAGTACTTC	CATSLAGEGGETQYF
TRBJ2-1	TRBD2	few	TRBV7-9	TGTGCCAGCAGCCTTCCTGGGGCGGGCGGGAGCGGGTACAATGAGCAGTTCTTC	CASSLPGAGGSGYNEQFF
TRBJ2-1	-	many	TRBV29-1	TGCAGCGTTGTAAAAGGTTTATCCTACAATGAGCAGTTCTTC	CSVVKGLSYNEQFF
TRBJ2-7	TRBD1	-	TRBV20-1	TGCAGTGCGGAGAACAGACAGGGTGGTTACGAGCAGTACTTC	CSAENRQGGYEQYF
TRBJ2-1	-	once	TRBV12-3/TRBV12-4	TGTGCCAGCAGCCGATCCCAGAATGTGCAGTTCTTC	CASSRSQNVQFF
TRBJ2-7	-	-	TRBV20-1	TGCAGTGCTAGAGATCAGTGGGTGGGGCAGGACACCGAGCAGTACTTC	CSARDQWVGQDTEQYF
TRBJ2-5	-	few	TRBV7-8	TGTGCCAGCAGCTTAGCGTCCTCTCTAGGGGAGCAGTACTTC	CASSLASSLGEQYF
TRBJ2-7	-	-	TRBV7-9	TGTGCCAGCAGCTCAAATGACGTACACCAGTACTTC	CASSSNDVHQYF
TRBJ1-1	TRBD1	-	TRBV9	TGTGCCAGCAGCAACGCCCGGGACAGCGGATCGTCTGAAGCTTTCTTT	CASSNARDSGSSEAFF
TRBJ2-3	TRBD2	many	TRBV5-1	TGTGCCAGCAGTCTAGCGGGAGGGCCCACAGATACGCAGTATTTT	CASSLAGGPTDTQYF
TRBJ1-1	-	-	TRBV10-3	TGTGCCATCACGACAGGTGGGGGCACTGAAGCTTTCTTT	CAITTGGGTEAFF
TRBJ2-7	-	few	TRBV6-1	TGTGCCAGCAGTGAAGGGACGGCGCTCTACGAGCAGTACTTC	CASSEGTALYEQYF
TRBJ2-7	TRBD1	-	TRBV5-6	TGTGCCAGCAGCTTTTATGGGACAGCCGCCTATGAGCAGTACTTC	CASSFYGTAAYEQYF
TRBJ2-3	-	few	TRBV13	TGTGCCAGCAGCGGTAGGGCATTTAGCACAGATACGCAGTATTTT	CASSGRAFSTDTQYF
TRBJ2-5	TRBD2	-	TRBV7-2	TGTGCCAGCAGCCAGGGACTAGCGGGGACGTACCAAGAGACCCAGTACTTC	CASSQGLAGTYQETQYF
TRBJ2-6	-	many	TRBV7-2	TGTGCCAGCAGCTGGTCACCGGGAGAACCCAACGTCCTGACTTTC	CASSWSPGEPNVLTF